This T cell receptor (beta chain) was documented in a study of cytomegalovirus exposure and HLA in healthy donors. In germline, CDR1 is GTSNPN, CDR2 SVGIG (reference sequence). The CDR3 loop spans 14 amino acids. V dropped 2 bases and J dropped 3; count of bases not matched to a gene: 6. 13 Jbeta primers and 60 Vbeta primers were used for the PCR. The assay was immunoSEQ multiplex PCR, and TCRdb's table has in-frame clones only and misses some. The sample has more than 95,000 clones, 17% seen once. To note about this clone: Its antigen is unknown.

Study-wide results and limits: Earlier analysis found most TCR beta V segments productive about 87% or about 30% of the time.

The rearrangement links TRBV30 to TRBJ1-1, with 7 nucleotides matching TRBD1. Sequencing used PBMCs. The receptor's source is a female donor in good health and CMV-seropositive. The CDR3 nucleotides are TGTGCCTGGAGTCCTCCGACAGGGTACACTGAAGCTTTCTTT. It specifies CAWSPPTGYTEAFF.